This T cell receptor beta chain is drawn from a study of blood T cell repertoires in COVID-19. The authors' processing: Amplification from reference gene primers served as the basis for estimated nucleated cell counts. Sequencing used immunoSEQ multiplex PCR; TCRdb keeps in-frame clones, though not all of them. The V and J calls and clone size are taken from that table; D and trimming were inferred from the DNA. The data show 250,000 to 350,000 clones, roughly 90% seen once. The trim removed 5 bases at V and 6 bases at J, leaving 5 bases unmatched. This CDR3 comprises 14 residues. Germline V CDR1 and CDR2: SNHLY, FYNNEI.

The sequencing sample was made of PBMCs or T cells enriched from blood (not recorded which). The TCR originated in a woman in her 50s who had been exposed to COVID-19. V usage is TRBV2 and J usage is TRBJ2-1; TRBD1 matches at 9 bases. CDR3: CASSRDRVGNEQFF. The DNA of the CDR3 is TGTGCCAGCAGTCGGGACAGGGTAGGCAATGAGCAGTTCTTC.